The subject of this entry is one T cell receptor beta chain. Antigen: not known. The data are from a study of Graves' ophthalmopathy and Graves' hyperthyroidism. RNA transcripts were the template, and TCR beta CDR3 regions were amplified from them. Investigators did first-round RT-PCR with HTBI primers, then second-round multiplex PCR. TCRdb analysed the multiplex PCR reads with MiXCR anew, one entry per CDR3 protein. The sample shows about 700,000 distinct CDR3 sequences, roughly 40% of them seen only once. Findings and limits, study-wide: Appearing in blood as well were most expanded thyroid clonotypes above 0.001 frequency. The 13-signature model separated ophthalmopathy from stable hyperthyroidism at 85% to 90% sensitivity and around 77% specificity. This model predicted ophthalmopathy progression (sensitivity 70% to 71%, specificity about 73%).

This CDR3 is 14 amino acids long. The germline V gene has CDR1 SGHVS and CDR2 FQNEAQ. The V gene lost 5 bases and the J gene lost 3 bases, with 13 bases spanning the gap. PBMCs had their origin in fresh peripheral blood (approximately 10 ml). The material sequenced was peripheral blood. V is TRBV7-8 and J is TRBJ1-1; D unclear. The receptor was isolated from an adult man with Graves' ophthalmopathy. CDR3 region: CASSLHGVYTEAFF. CDR3 nucleotide sequence: TGTGCCAGCAGCCTACACGGGGTGTACACTGAAGCTTTCTTT.